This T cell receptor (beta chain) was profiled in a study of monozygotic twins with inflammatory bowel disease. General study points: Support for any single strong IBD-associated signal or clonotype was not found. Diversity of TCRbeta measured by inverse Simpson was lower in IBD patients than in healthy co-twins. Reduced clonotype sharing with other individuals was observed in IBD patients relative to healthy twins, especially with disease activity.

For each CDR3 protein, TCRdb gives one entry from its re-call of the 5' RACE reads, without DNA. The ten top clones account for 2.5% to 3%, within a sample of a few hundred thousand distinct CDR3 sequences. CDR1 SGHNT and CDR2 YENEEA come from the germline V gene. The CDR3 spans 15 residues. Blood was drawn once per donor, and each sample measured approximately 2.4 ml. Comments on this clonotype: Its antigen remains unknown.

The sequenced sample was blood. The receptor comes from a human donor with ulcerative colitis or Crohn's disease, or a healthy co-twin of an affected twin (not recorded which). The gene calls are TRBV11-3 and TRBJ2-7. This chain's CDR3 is CASSLATQDSYEQYF.